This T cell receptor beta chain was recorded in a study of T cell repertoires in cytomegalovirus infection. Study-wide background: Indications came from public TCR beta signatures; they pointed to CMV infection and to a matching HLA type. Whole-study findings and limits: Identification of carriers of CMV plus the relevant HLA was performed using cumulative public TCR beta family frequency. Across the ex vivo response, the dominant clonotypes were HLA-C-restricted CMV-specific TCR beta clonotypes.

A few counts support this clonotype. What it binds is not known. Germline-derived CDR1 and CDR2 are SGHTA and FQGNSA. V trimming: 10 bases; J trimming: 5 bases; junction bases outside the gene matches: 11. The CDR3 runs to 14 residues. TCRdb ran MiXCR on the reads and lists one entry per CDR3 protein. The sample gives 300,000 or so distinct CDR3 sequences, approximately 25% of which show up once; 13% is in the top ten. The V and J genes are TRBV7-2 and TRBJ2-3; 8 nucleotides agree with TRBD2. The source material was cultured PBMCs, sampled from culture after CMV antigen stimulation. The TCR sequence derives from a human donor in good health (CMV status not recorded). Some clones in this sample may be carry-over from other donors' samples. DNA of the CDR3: TGTGCCACCAAACTAGCGGCATCAAGAGATACGCAGTATTTT. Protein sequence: CATKLAASRDTQYF.